What follows are 31 T cell receptor beta chains derived from one specimen sequenced in a study of blood T cell repertoires in COVID-19. Assay used: immunoSEQ multiplex PCR; TCRdb lists only in-frame clones, some missing. Altogether roughly 210,000 clones are present, 88% being singletons, with the ten largest covering over 1.5%. The sample was peripheral blood. The receptors were gathered from a man aged 70-80 years with acute or convalescent COVID-19.

The J gene is TRBJ2-2, the V gene TRBV6-5; D possibly corresponds to TRBD1 (6 bases). The CDR3 is 13 amino acids. V was clipped by 8 bases and J by 4 bases, with 11 bases between them. CDR1 and CDR2 from the germline V gene are MNHEY and SVGAGI. DNA for the CDR3: TGTGCCAGCGAGGACAGAAGCACCGGGGAGCTGTTTTTT. This gives the protein CASEDRSTGELFF.

J is TRBJ2-3 and V is TRBV24-1, with a weak D call TRBD2 (6 bases). The CDR3 runs 17 residues. Deletions cut 4 bases from V and 1 base from J, with 17 bases between. Germline V gene lookup returns CDR1 KGHDR and CDR2 SFDVKD. The CDR3 bases are TGTGCCACCAGTGAGGCGGGACTCCGATCTGGCACAGATACGCAGTATTTT. Encoded protein: CATSEAGLRSGTDTQYF.

This clone was found once. This chain joins TRBV7-8 and TRBJ2-3; 10 bases match TRBD2. V lost 1 base and J lost 3; bases outside the gene matches: 1. The CDR3 length is 15 residues. Germline CDR1 is SGHVS and CDR2 is FQNEAQ. The CDR3 region has the DNA TGTGCCAGCAGCTTAGGGACTAGCGGTACAGATACGCAGTATTTT. Amino acid sequence: CASSLGTSGTDTQYF.

The CDR3 DNA is TGTGCCAGCAGCCTGACTAGCGGACGGAGCTCCTACGAGCAGTACTTC. Its translation: CASSLTSGRSSYEQYF. The chain uses TRBV5-5 and TRBJ2-7, with 9 bases that match TRBD2. Germline trimming cut 4 bases from V and 0 bases from J; bases unmatched to any gene: 8. Germline CDR1 is SGHKS and CDR2 is YYEKEE (reference sequence). CDR3 length: 16 residues.

This clone was observed a single time. The chain links TRBV7-6 to TRBJ2-2, with TRBD1 as a possible D gene (6 bases). This CDR3 comprises 16 residues. V was clipped by 1 base and J by 3 bases, with 12 bases between them. The germline CDR1 and CDR2 sequences are SGHVS and FNYEAQ. CDR3 amino acids: CASSLGGTSYTGELFF. The DNA of the CDR3 is TGTGCCAGCAGCTTAGGGGGGACATCTTACACCGGGGAGCTGTTTTTT.

Note on this clone: This sample also contains other DNA sequences that code for the same CDR3. The rearrangement links TRBV5-1 to TRBJ1-1, with 7 nucleotides matching TRBD1. This CDR3 is 14 amino acids long. Germline V gives CDR1 SGHRS, CDR2 YFSETQ. The J segment lost 4 bases and the V segment lost 0 bases, leaving 3 bases of the junction unmatched. CDR3 residues: CASSLDAGGTEAFF. Written as DNA, the CDR3 is TGCGCCAGCAGCTTGGACGCAGGGGGCACTGAAGCTTTCTTT.

V gene TRBV18 combines with J gene TRBJ1-1; TRBD1 is a possible D gene (5 bases). V was pared by 0 bases and J by 0 bases, with 11 bases between. Germline V gives CDR1 KGHSH, CDR2 LQKENI. There are 16 residues in the CDR3. The CDR3 bases are TGTGCCAGCTCACCACCCATGGGCAGGGTGAACACTGAAGCTTTCTTT. Encoded protein: CASSPPMGRVNTEAFF. Variable domain in full (rest from reference TRBV18 and TRBJ1-1): NAGVMQNPRHLVRRRGQEARLRCSPMKGHSHVYWYRQLPEEGLKFMVYLQKENIIDESGMPKERFSAEFPKEGPSILRIQQVVRGDSAAYFCASSPPMGRVNTEAFFGQGTRLTVV.

There are many counts of this clone. This CDR3 reads CASSLREGSSYEQYF. CDR3 DNA: TGTGCCAGCAGCCTCAGGGAGGGTAGCTCCTACGAGCAGTACTTC. This rearrangement joins TRBV7-8 to TRBJ2-7; 7 positions agree with TRBD2. Germline V gene sequence: CDR1 SGHVS, CDR2 FQNEAQ. The CDR3 runs to 15 residues. V lost 5 bases to trimming and J lost 0 bases; unmatched junction nucleotides: 7. Based on the CDR3 plus reference TRBV7-8 and TRBJ2-7, the full variable domain is GAGVSQSPRYKVAKRGQDVALRCDPISGHVSLFWYQQALGQGPEFLTYFQNEAQLDKSGLPSDRFFAERPEGSVSTLKIQRTQQEDSAVYLCASSLREGSSYEQYFGPGTRLTVT.

The genes are TRBV28 and TRBJ1-2; no reliable D call. The CDR3 has 13 amino acids. Trimming pared 5 bases from V and 5 bases from J, leaving 12 bases between. CDR1 and CDR2 (germline): MDHEN, SYDVKM. The CDR3 protein is CASSIQVEYGYTF. CDR3 sequence (DNA): TGTGCCAGCAGTATTCAGGTGGAATATGGCTACACCTTC.

The genes are TRBV11-1 and TRBJ2-1; 9 nucleotides line up with TRBD1. The CDR3 runs 13 residues. With V trimmed by 2 bases and J by 8 bases, 1 base remained unmatched. CDR1 and CDR2 from the germline V gene are SGHAT and FQDESV (reference sequence). The DNA of the CDR3 is TGTGCCAGCAGCTTAACAGGGGGCTATGAGCAGTTCTTC. Amino acid sequence: CASSLTGGYEQFF.

V usage is TRBV2 and J usage is TRBJ2-3; 8 bases line up with TRBD2. Germline V gene lookup returns CDR1 SNHLY and CDR2 FYNNEI. The CDR3 runs 15 residues. Losses at the gene ends were 6 bases for V and 3 bases for J; bases not matched to a gene: 8. In DNA form, the CDR3 reads TGTGCCAGCAGACGGGAGGGCCTGAGAACAGATACGCAGTATTTT. This gives the protein CASRREGLRTDTQYF.

This sequence joins TRBV18 and TRBJ1-1; 7 nucleotides align to TRBD1. From germline, CDR1 is KGHSH and CDR2 LQKENI. V gave up 5 bases and J gave up 5 bases; unmatched junction bases: 20. The CDR3 consists of 18 residues. The CDR3 loop reads CASSRNELTGISATEAFF. The CDR3 nucleotides read TGTGCCAGCTCAAGAAACGAACTGACAGGGATTAGTGCGACTGAAGCTTTCTTT. Filled out from reference TRBV18 and TRBJ1-1, the complete variable domain reads NAGVMQNPRHLVRRRGQEARLRCSPMKGHSHVYWYRQLPEEGLKFMVYLQKENIIDESGMPKERFSAEFPKEGPSILRIQQVVRGDSAAYFCASSRNELTGISATEAFFGQGTRLTVV.

This chain connects TRBV19 to TRBJ2-7, with 9 bases lining up with TRBD1. J gave up 7 bases and V 7 bases, and 14 bases lay outside the gene matches. The length of the CDR3 is 15 residues. The germline V gene has CDR1 LNHDA and CDR2 SQIVND (reference sequence). Written as DNA, the CDR3 is TGTGCCAGTACCACAACGGACAGGGGATTTGTAGAGCAGTACTTC. This gives the protein CASTTTDRGFVEQYF.

This clone was detected many times. CDR3 residues: CASSLRAGDEQYF. In nucleotides, the CDR3 is TGTGCCAGCAGCTTGAGGGCGGGAGACGAGCAGTACTTC. V and J are TRBV5-5 and TRBJ2-7; the match to TRBD2 covers 7 bases. V was pared by 1 base and J by 5 bases, with 3 bases of the junction left unmatched. The CDR3 runs 13 residues. CDR1 is SGHKS and CDR2 is YYEKEE in the germline V gene (reference sequence).

The V gene is TRBV30, the J gene TRBJ1-4; possible D gene TRBD1, 6 bases. Germline CDR1 GTSNPN, CDR2 SVGIG (reference sequence). The V end was cut by 1 base, the J end by 7 bases, with 7 bases between. The CDR3 spans 12 residues. The CDR3 DNA reads TGTGCCTGGAGTGGCAGGGGTGAAAAACTGTTTTTT. This translates into CAWSGRGEKLFF.

This clone occurred once. The CDR3 bases are TGCGCCAGCAGCGAGACTAGCGGGAGTCCTCCCGGGGAGCTGTTTTTT. Its protein is CASSETSGSPPGELFF. J is TRBJ2-2 and V is TRBV5-1; 12 bases are shared with TRBD2. Germline CDR1 and CDR2: SGHRS and YFSETQ. The CDR3 loop spans 16 amino acids. J gave up 6 bases and V 4 bases, and 7 bases lay outside the gene matches.

This chain joins TRBV5-1 and TRBJ2-1; TRBD2 matches at 12 bases. The CDR3 extends over 15 amino acids. Germline V gene lookup returns CDR1 SGHRS and CDR2 YFSETQ. Trimming at V came to 3 bases and at J to 5 bases, leaving 3 bases not matched to a gene. The CDR3 coding sequence is TGCGCCAGCAGCTCCCGGACTAGCGGGAACAATGAGCAGTTCTTC. This sequence encodes CASSSRTSGNNEQFF.

The gene calls are TRBV30 and TRBJ2-5; D remains unclear. There are 13 residues in the CDR3. Trimming took 0 bases from V and 5 from J, leaving 10 bases between them. The germline CDR1 and CDR2 sequences are GTSNPN and SVGIG (reference sequence). The CDR3 region has the DNA TGTGCCTGGAGTGTAACTACCTCGGAGACCCAGTACTTC. Protein: CAWSVTTSETQYF.

The chain is built from TRBV12-3 or TRBV12-4 and TRBJ2-5, with no clear D. The CDR3 totals 13 residues. V lost 1 base, J lost 9 bases, and 12 bases lay in between. The CDR3 DNA sequence: TGTGCCAGCAGTTTAGACCAGGCAGGTTCCCAGTACTTC. It yields the protein CASSLDQAGSQYF.

The chain is built from TRBV30 and TRBJ2-7; 8 bases map to TRBD1. CDR1 GTSNPN and CDR2 SVGIG come from the germline V gene (reference sequence). This CDR3 is 13 amino acids long. J was trimmed by 3 bases and V by 3 bases; bases with no gene match: 4. For the CDR3, the DNA is TGTGCCTGGAGCCGGGGACAGGACTACGAGCAGTACTTC. Translation: CAWSRGQDYEQYF.

J is TRBJ1-2 and V is TRBV9, with 8 nucleotides matching TRBD1. Germline values: CDR1 SGDLS, CDR2 YYNGEE. The J segment lost 1 base and the V segment lost 3 bases, leaving 5 bases of the junction unmatched. The CDR3 is made up of 15 amino acids. CDR3 nucleotides: TGTGCCAGCAGCGAGAGGACAGGGATTAACTATGGCTACACCTTC. Protein sequence: CASSERTGINYGYTF.

The chain couples TRBV27 to TRBJ1-5; 8 bases are a match to TRBD1. The junction had 9 bases not matched to a gene; V was cut back by 6 bases and J by 2 bases. The CDR3 consists of 16 residues. CDR1 and CDR2 (germline): MNHEY, SMNVEV (reference sequence). CDR3 sequence: CASRPKTGDGNQPQHF. For the CDR3, the DNA is TGTGCCAGCAGACCAAAGACAGGGGATGGCAATCAGCCCCAGCATTTT.

The chain is built from TRBV27 and TRBJ2-2; D perhaps matches TRBD2 (5 bases). With 2 bases removed from V and 7 bases from J, the gap between germline ends came to 11 bases. The CDR3 length is 14 residues. The V gene's germline CDR1 is MNHEY and CDR2 SMNVEV (reference sequence). CDR3 sequence (DNA): TGTGCCAGCAGTTTAAGGGAGAGGATCGGGGAGCTGTTTTTT. Amino acid sequence: CASSLRERIGELFF.

The chain employs TRBV5-1 and TRBJ2-2; possibly TRBD1 for D (6 bases). The CDR3 consists of 14 residues. Trimming cost V 4 bases and J 3 bases, with 10 bases left between them. The V gene's germline CDR1 is SGHRS and CDR2 YFSETQ. The CDR3 DNA reads TGCGCCAGCAGCCAACAGGGAGACACCGGGGAGCTGTTTTTT. Its protein is CASSQQGDTGELFF.

The chain joins TRBV29-1 to TRBJ2-2; the D gene is possibly TRBD1 (5 bases). Germline V gene data show CDR1 as SQVTM and CDR2 as ANQGSEA. V was clipped by 4 bases and J by 6 bases, with 12 bases between them. The CDR3 consists of 13 residues. CDR3 DNA sequence: TGCAGCGTTGGGGCAGGGCAGCCCGGGGAGCTGTTTTTT. This sequence encodes CSVGAGQPGELFF.

This sequence joins TRBV30 and TRBJ1-4; TRBD1 might be the D (5 bases). Per germline, CDR1 GTSNPN and CDR2 SVGIG (reference sequence). Trimming left V 0 bases short and J 8 bases short, with 10 bases between. The CDR3 consists of 13 residues. CDR3 region: CAWSVRGPEKLFF. CDR3 nucleotide sequence: TGTGCCTGGAGTGTAAGGGGTCCCGAAAAACTGTTTTTT.

V gene TRBV2 combines with J gene TRBJ1-5; D remains ambiguous. CDR1 is SNHLY, CDR2 FYNNEI, per germline. V shed 6 bases and J shed 0 bases, with 9 bases lying between them. The CDR3 covers 14 residues. CDR3 in amino acids: CASRLLYSNQPQHF. The CDR3 DNA reads as TGTGCCAGCAGGTTACTCTATAGCAATCAGCCCCAGCATTTT.

The chain is built from TRBV27 and TRBJ1-2; D call uncertain. Per the germline V gene, CDR1 is MNHEY and CDR2 is SMNVEV (reference sequence). The CDR3 sequence is 12 residues long. Trimming left V 6 bases short and J 5 bases short, with 10 bases between. The CDR3 here is CASRREPYGYTF. For the CDR3, the DNA is TGTGCCAGCAGAAGAGAGCCATATGGCTACACCTTC.

V usage is TRBV5-1 and J usage is TRBJ1-5; TRBD1 is a possible D gene (6 bases). The CDR3 spans 16 residues. CDR1 and CDR2 (germline): SGHRS, YFSETQ. V shed 4 bases and J shed 3 bases, with 17 bases lying between them. The DNA for the CDR3 is TGCGCCAGCAGCGAAAATCCGGGGGGCCCCAATCAGCCCCAGCATTTT. Its translation: CASSENPGGPNQPQHF.

The V call is TRBV7-2, the J call TRBJ2-7; TRBD1 might be the D (6 bases). The CDR3 sequence is 17 residues long. Germline CDR1 reads SGHTA; CDR2 reads FQGNSA. V was pared by 1 base and J by 1 base, with 17 bases between. The CDR3 loop reads CASSLVGRGSFSYEQYF. The CDR3 coding sequence is TGTGCCAGCAGCTTAGTCGGTAGGGGGTCCTTTTCCTACGAGCAGTACTTC. Complete variable domain (other parts from reference TRBV7-2 and TRBJ2-7): GAGVSQSPSNKVTEKGKDVELRCDPISGHTALYWYRQSLGQGLEFLIYFQGNSAPDKSGLPSDRFSAERTGGSVSTLTIQRTQQEDSAVYLCASSLVGRGSFSYEQYFGPGTRLTVT.

V usage is TRBV5-1 and J usage is TRBJ1-3; possibly TRBD1 for D (6 bases). The germline V gene has CDR1 SGHRS and CDR2 YFSETQ. Trimming removed 0 bases from V and 3 bases from J, with 13 bases in between. CDR3 length: 16 amino acids. The CDR3 reads CASSLVGGQFGNTIYF. As DNA, the CDR3 is TGCGCCAGCAGCTTGGTCGGGGGGCAGTTTGGAAACACCATATATTTT.